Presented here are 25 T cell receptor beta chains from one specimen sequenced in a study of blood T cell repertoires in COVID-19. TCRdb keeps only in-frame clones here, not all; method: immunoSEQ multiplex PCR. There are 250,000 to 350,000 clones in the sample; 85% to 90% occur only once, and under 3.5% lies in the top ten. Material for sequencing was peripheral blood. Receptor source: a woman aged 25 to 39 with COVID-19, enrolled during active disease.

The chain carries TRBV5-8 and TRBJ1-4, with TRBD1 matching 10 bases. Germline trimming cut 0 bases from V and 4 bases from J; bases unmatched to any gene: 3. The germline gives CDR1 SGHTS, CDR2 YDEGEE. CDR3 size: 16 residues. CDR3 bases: TGTGCCAGCAGCTTGGACGGGACAGGGGTTAATGAAAAACTGTTTTTT. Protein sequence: CASSLDGTGVNEKLFF.

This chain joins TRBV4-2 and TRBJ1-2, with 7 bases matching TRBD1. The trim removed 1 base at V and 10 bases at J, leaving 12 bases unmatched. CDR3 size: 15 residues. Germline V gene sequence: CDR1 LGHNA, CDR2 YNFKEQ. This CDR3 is CASSQVNGTANPYTF. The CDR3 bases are TGTGCCAGCAGCCAAGTAAACGGGACAGCTAACCCCTACACCTTC.

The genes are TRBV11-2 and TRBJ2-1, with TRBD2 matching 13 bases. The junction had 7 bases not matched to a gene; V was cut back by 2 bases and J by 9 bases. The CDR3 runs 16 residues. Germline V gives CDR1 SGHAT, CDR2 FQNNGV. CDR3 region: CASSLTSGRAEIEQFF. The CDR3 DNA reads TGTGCCAGCAGCTTAACTAGCGGGAGGGCGGAGATTGAGCAGTTCTTC.

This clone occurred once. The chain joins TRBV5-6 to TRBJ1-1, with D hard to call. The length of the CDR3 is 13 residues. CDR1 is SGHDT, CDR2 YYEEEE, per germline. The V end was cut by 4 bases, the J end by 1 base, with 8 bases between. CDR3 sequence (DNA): TGTGCCAGCAGCCGCGGATGGAACACTGAAGCTTTCTTT. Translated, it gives CASSRGWNTEAFF.

The CDR3: CASSPLGSQETQYF. In DNA form, the CDR3 reads TGTGCCAGCAGCCCCCTCGGGTCCCAAGAGACCCAGTACTTC. The rearrangement links TRBV11-2 to TRBJ2-5; no clear D gene. Germline values: CDR1 SGHAT, CDR2 FQNNGV. This CDR3 has 14 residues. V gave up 5 bases and J gave up 1 base, with 11 bases separating them.

The CDR3 is CAIGLAGTDTQYF. The CDR3 nucleotides are TGTGCCATCGGACTAGCGGGCACAGATACGCAGTATTTT. This chain connects TRBV2 to TRBJ2-3, with 10 bases identical to TRBD2. The CDR3 is 13 residues long. Germline loops: CDR1 SNHLY, CDR2 FYNNEI. Unmatched junction bases numbered 2, after V lost 10 bases and J lost 1 base.

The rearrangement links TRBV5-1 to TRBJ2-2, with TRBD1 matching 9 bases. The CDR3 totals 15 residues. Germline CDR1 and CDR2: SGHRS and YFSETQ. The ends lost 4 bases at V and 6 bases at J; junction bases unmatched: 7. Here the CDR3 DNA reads TGCGCCAGCAGCATGGACAGGGGTTACGCCGGGGAGCTGTTTTTT. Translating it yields CASSMDRGYAGELFF.

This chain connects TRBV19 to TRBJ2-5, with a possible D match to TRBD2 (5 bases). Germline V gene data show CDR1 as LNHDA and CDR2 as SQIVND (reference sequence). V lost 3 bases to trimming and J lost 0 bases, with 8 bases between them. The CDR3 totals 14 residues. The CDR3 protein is CASSIGGYQETQYF. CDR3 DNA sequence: TGTGCCAGTAGTATTGGCGGGTACCAAGAGACCCAGTACTTC.

Here the CDR3 DNA reads TGTGCCAGCAGCCAAGGGGGGGGCCCAAACACTGAAGCTTTCTTT. Translation: CASSQGGGPNTEAFF. J is TRBJ1-1 and V is TRBV7-9; D perhaps matches TRBD1 (6 bases). This CDR3 comprises 15 residues. Germline V lookup: CDR1 SEHNR, CDR2 FQNEAQ (reference sequence). V lost 5 bases to trimming and J lost 2 bases, with 15 bases between them.

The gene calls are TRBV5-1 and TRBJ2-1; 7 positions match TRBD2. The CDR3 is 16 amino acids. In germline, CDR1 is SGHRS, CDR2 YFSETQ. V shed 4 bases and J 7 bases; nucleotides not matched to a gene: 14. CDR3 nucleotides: TGCGCCAGCAGCCCGGCCGGGGAGGGCCTTAGGAATGAGCAGTTCTTC. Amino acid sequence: CASSPAGEGLRNEQFF.

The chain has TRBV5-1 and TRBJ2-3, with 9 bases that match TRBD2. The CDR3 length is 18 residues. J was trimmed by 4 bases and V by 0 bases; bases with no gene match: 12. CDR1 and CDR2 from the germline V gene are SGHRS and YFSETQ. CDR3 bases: TGCGCCAGCAGCTTGGCCGGCATAGCGGGAGATGGGGCAGATACGCAGTATTTT. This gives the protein CASSLAGIAGDGADTQYF. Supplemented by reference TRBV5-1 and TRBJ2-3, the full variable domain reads KAGVTQTPRYLIKTRGQQVTLSCSPISGHRSVSWYQQTPGQGLQFLFEYFSETQRNKGNFPGRFSGRQFSNSRSEMNVSTLELGDSALYLCASSLAGIAGDGADTQYFGPGTRLTVL.

Here the CDR3 DNA reads TGCGCCAGCAGCATGGACAGGGACTATGGCTACACCTTC. Amino acid sequence: CASSMDRDYGYTF. The gene calls are TRBV5-1 and TRBJ1-2; 8 nucleotides match TRBD1. With 4 bases clipped from V and 3 bases from J, the junction kept 2 bases outside the gene matches. Per germline, CDR1 SGHRS and CDR2 YFSETQ. This CDR3 contains 13 residues.

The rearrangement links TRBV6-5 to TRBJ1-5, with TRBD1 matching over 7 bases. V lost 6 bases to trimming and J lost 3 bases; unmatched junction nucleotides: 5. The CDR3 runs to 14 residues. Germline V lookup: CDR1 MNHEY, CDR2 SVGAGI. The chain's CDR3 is CASSQTGNNQPQHF. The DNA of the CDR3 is TGTGCCAGCAGCCAGACAGGGAACAATCAGCCCCAGCATTTT.

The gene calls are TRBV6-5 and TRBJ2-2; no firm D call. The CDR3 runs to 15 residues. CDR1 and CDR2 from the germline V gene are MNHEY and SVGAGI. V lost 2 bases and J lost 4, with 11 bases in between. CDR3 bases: TGTGCCAGCAGTTACGGCCTAGACGGCACCGGGGAGCTGTTTTTT. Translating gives CASSYGLDGTGELFF.

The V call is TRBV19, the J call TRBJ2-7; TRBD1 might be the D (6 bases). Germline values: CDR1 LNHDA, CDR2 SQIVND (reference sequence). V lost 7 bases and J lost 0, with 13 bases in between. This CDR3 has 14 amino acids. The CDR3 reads CASTPGHLSYEQYF. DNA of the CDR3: TGTGCCAGTACACCGGGACACCTCTCCTACGAGCAGTACTTC.

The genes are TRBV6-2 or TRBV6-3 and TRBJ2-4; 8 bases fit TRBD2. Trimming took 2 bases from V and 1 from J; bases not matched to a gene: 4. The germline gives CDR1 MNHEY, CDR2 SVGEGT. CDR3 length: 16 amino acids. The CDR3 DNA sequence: TGTGCCAGCAGTTACGGGCCGGGAGGGGCCAAAAACATTCAGTACTTC. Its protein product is CASSYGPGGAKNIQYF.

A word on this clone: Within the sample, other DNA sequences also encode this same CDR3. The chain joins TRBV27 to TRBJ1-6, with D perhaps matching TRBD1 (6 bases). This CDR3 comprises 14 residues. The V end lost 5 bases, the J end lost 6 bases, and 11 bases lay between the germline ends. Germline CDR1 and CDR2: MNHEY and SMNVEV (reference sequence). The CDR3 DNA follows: TGTGCCAGCAGTAGAGGACAGATTAATTCACCCCTCCACTTT. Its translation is CASSRGQINSPLHF.

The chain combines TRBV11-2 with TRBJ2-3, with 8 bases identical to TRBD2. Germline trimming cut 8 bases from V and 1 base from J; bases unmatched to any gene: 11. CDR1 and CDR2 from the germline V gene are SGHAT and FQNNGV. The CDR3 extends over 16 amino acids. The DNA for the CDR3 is TGTGCCAGCGGACCGTTGGCGGGAGGACGCACAGATACGCAGTATTTT. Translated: CASGPLAGGRTDTQYF.

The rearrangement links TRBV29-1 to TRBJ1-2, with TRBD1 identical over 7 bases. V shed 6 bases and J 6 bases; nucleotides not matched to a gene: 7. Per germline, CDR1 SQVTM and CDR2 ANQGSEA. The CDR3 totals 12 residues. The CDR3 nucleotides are TGCAGCGTAGACAGGGAGGCTCATGGCTACACCTTC. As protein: CSVDREAHGYTF.

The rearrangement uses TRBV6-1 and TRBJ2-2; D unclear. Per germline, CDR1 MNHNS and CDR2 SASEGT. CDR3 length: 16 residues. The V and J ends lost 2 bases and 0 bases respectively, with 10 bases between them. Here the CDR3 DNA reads TGTGCCAGCAGTGAATGGGCTAACGCGAACACCGGGGAGCTGTTTTTT. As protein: CASSEWANANTGELFF.

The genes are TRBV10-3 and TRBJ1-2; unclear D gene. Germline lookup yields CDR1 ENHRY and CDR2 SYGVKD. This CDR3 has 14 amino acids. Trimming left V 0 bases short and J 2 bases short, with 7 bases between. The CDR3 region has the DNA TGTGCCATCAGTGAGTCAGGAGGGAACTATGGCTACACCTTC. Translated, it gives CAISESGGNYGYTF.

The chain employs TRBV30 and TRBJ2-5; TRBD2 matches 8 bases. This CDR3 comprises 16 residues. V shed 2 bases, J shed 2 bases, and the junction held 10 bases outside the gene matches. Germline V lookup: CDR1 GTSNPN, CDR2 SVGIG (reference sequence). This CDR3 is CAWSPLTVAGQETQYF. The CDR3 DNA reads TGTGCCTGGAGTCCCCTCACGGTAGCGGGACAAGAGACCCAGTACTTC. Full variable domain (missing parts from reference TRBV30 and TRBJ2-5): SQTIHQWPATLVQPVGSPLSLECTVEGTSNPNLYWYRQAAGRGLQLLFYSVGIGQISSEVPQNLSASRPQDRQFILSSKKLLLSDSGFYLCAWSPLTVAGQETQYFGPGTRLLVL.

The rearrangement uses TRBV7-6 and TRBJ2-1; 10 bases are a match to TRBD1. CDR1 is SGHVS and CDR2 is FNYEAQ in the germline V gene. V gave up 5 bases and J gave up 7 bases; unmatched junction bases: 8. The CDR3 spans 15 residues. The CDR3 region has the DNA TGTGCCAGCAGCGCCGGGACAGGGGTCACGAATGAGCAGTTCTTC. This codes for CASSAGTGVTNEQFF.

CDR3: CAISEAGGSEKLFF. The DNA for the CDR3 is TGTGCCATCAGTGAGGCAGGGGGCAGTGAAAAACTGTTTTTT. This chain uses TRBV10-3 with TRBJ1-4, with 8 bases identical to TRBD1. Germline V lookup: CDR1 ENHRY, CDR2 SYGVKD. CDR3 length: 14 amino acids. With 2 bases clipped from V and 7 bases from J, the junction kept 3 bases outside the gene matches.

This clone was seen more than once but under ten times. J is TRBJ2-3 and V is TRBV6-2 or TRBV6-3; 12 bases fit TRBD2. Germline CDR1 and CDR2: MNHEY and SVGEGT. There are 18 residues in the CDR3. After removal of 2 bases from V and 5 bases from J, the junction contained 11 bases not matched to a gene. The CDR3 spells CASSYGLAGTFLGDTQYF. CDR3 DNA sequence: TGTGCCAGCAGTTACGGACTAGCGGGAACATTCTTGGGAGATACGCAGTATTTT.